These 10 T cell receptor beta chains were all obtained from the same sample, sequenced in a study of cytomegalovirus exposure and HLA in healthy donors. The PCR had 60 Vbeta and 13 Jbeta primers. Some clones are missing from TCRdb's copy, which holds only in-frame ones; the method was immunoSEQ multiplex PCR. The sample data list approximately 51,000 clones. What was sequenced was PBMCs. These TCRs come from a man aged 40-50 years in good health and CMV-seropositive.

The chain links TRBV28 to TRBJ1-2; 8 bases agree with TRBD1. Looked up from germline, CDR1 is MDHEN and CDR2 is SYDVKM. This CDR3 spans 14 amino acids. V shed 5 bases and J 6 bases; nucleotides not matched to a gene: 8. The CDR3 region is CASSGRDRTHGYTF. The CDR3 coding sequence is TGTGCCAGCAGTGGCCGGGACAGGACCCATGGCTACACCTTC.

This chain uses TRBV14 with TRBJ2-7; possible D gene TRBD1, 6 bases. From germline, CDR1 is SGHDN and CDR2 FVKESK. The CDR3 totals 13 residues. V shed 7 bases and J shed 7 bases, with 17 bases lying between them. CDR3 sequence (DNA): TGTGCCAGCACCACTCACTTTACAGGGGAGCAGTACTTC. Its protein product is CASTTHFTGEQYF.

As concerns this clone: An end of the junction does not agree with germline; a read error may underlie this. The sample has other DNA sequences that encode this CDR3 too. The CDR3 loop is CASSPTSGVNQPQHF. The CDR3 DNA follows: TGCGCCAGCAGCCCAACCTCAGGGGTGAATCAGCCCCAGCATTTT. The chain has TRBV9 and TRBJ1-5; D possibly corresponds to TRBD1 (6 bases). Germline values: CDR1 SGDLS, CDR2 YYNGEE. This CDR3 region has 15 residues.

The V gene is TRBV19, the J gene TRBJ2-7; weak D call: TRBD2 (5 bases). CDR3 length: 13 residues. Deletions cut 4 bases from V and 2 bases from J, with 9 bases between. Germline CDR1 and CDR2: LNHDA and SQIVND (reference sequence). The chain's CDR3 is CASSKDGAYEQYF. CDR3 bases: TGTGCCAGTAGTAAGGACGGGGCCTACGAGCAGTACTTC. Using reference TRBV19 and TRBJ2-7 for the parts outside the CDR3, the full variable domain is DGGITQSPKYLFRKEGQNVTLSCEQNLNHDAMYWYRQDPGQGLRLIYYSQIVNDFQKGDIAEGYSVSREKKESFPLTVTSAQKNPTAFYLCASSKDGAYEQYFGPGTRLTVT.

The V call is TRBV15, the J call TRBJ2-7; a weak D match, TRBD2 (7 bases). Trimming removed 0 bases at V and 6 bases at J, with 12 bases between. The CDR3 runs to 14 residues. The germline V gene encodes CDR1 LNHNV and CDR2 YYDKDF (reference sequence). The CDR3 DNA follows: TGTGCCACCAGCAGAGATCGGGGGGCTAGCGAGCAGTACTTC. It specifies CATSRDRGASEQYF.

This chain connects TRBV7-3 to TRBJ2-5, with D uncertain. Germline V lookup: CDR1 SGHTA, CDR2 FQGTGA. V lost 5 bases and J 7 bases, leaving 14 bases between the germline ends. The CDR3 has 13 residues. This CDR3 is CASSPNTGGTQYF. The DNA of the CDR3 is TGTGCCAGCAGCCCCAATACGGGTGGGACCCAGTACTTC.

CDR3 in amino acids: CAAGLAGFTDTQYF. The DNA of the CDR3 is TGTGCCGCGGGACTAGCGGGATTCACAGATACGCAGTATTTT. This rearrangement joins TRBV27 to TRBJ2-3; 13 bases are a match to TRBD2. Germline CDR1 reads MNHEY; CDR2 reads SMNVEV (reference sequence). Trimming removed 11 bases from V and 2 bases from J; junction bases left unmatched: 4. The CDR3 spans 14 residues.

The gene calls are TRBV6-5 and TRBJ2-2; 10 bases agree with TRBD1. This CDR3 is 13 amino acids long. Trimming took 10 bases from V and 4 from J; bases not matched to a gene: 3. Germline values: CDR1 MNHEY, CDR2 SVGAGI. CDR3 sequence (DNA): TGTGCCACCTGGACAGGGGGCACCGGGGAGCTGTTTTTT. It yields the protein CATWTGGTGELFF.

The genes are TRBV7-9 and TRBJ2-1; D gene ambiguous. This CDR3 region has 12 residues. Germline V lookup: CDR1 SEHNR, CDR2 FQNEAQ (reference sequence). Trimming pared 5 bases from V and 4 bases from J, leaving 6 bases between. CDR3 in DNA: TGTGCCAGCAGCCAGGAATACAATGAGCAGTTCTTC. It is translated as CASSQEYNEQFF.

The chain uses TRBV18 and TRBJ1-4, with 10 bases aligning to TRBD1. This CDR3 contains 15 residues. Trimming cost V 6 bases and J 1 base; bases outside gene matches: 2. Germline lookup yields CDR1 KGHSH and CDR2 LQKENI. The CDR3 spells CASSGQGGTNEKLFF. The CDR3 DNA reads TGTGCCAGCTCTGGACAGGGGGGAACTAATGAAAAACTGTTTTTT.